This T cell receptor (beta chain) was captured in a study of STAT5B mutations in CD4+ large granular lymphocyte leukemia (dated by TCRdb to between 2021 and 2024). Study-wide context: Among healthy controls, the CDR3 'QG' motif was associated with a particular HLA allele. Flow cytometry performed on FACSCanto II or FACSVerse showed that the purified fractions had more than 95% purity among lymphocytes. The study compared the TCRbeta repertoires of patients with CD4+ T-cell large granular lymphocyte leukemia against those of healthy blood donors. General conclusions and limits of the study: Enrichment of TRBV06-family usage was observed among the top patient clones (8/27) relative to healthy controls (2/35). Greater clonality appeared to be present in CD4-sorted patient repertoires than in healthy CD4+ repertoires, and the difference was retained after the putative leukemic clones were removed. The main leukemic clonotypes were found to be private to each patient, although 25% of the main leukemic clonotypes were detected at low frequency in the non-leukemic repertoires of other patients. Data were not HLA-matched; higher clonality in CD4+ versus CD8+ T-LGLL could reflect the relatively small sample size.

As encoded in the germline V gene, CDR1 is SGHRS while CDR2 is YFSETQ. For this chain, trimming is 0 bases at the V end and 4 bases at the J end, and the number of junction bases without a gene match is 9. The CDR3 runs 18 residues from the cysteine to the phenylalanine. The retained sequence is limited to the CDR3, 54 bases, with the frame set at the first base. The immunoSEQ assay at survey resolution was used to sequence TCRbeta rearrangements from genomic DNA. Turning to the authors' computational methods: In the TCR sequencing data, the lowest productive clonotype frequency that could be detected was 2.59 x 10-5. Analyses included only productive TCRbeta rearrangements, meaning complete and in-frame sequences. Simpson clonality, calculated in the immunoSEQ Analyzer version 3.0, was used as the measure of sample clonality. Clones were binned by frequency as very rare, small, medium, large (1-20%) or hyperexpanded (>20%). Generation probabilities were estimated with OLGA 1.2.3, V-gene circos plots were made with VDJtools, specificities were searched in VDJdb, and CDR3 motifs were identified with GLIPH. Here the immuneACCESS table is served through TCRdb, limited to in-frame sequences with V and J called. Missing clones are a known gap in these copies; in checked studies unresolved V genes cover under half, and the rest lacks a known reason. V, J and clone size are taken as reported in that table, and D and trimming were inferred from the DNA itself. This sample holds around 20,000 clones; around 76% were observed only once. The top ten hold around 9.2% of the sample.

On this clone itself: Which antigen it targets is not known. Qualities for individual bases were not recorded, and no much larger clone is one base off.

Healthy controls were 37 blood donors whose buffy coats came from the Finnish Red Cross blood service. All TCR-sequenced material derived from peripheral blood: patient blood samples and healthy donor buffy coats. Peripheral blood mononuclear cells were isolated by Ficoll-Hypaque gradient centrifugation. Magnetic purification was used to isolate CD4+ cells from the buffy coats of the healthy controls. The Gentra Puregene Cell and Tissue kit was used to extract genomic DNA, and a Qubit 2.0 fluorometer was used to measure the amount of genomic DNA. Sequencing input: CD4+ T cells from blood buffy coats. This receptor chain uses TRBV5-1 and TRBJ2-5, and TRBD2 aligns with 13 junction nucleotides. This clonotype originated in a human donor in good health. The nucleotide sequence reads TGCGCCAGCAGCTTGGGTGGTACTAGCGGGAGGGCCGGAGAGACCCAGTACTTC. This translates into CASSLGGTSGRAGETQYF.